Listed below are T cell receptor beta chains from one sample, sequenced in a study of blood T cell repertoires in COVID-19. Sequencing was performed with immunoSEQ multiplex PCR; in TCRdb, only in-frame clones are kept and a portion is missing. The sample has over 95,000 clones, approximately 85% seen once. Input material: peripheral blood. These receptors originate from a woman in her sixties or seventies with COVID-19, enrolled during active disease. The CDR3 runs from the conserved cysteine through the conserved F or W. Each record gives: V gene, J gene, D gene, CDR3 DNA, CDR3 protein. The D gene is left open where the match is weak.

v_gene: TRBV4-1
j_gene: TRBJ1-4
d_gene: TRBD1
CDR3nt: TGCGCCAGCAGCCAATTACAGGGGGGAGGAGAAAAACTGTTTTTT
CDR3aa: CASSQLQGGGEKLFF

v_gene: TRBV11-2
j_gene: TRBJ1-1
d_gene: .
CDR3nt: TGTGCCAGCAGCTTAGGTCTTAGAGTAGCTTTCTTT
CDR3aa: CASSLGLRVAFF

v_gene: TRBV7-8
j_gene: TRBJ1-2
d_gene: .
CDR3nt: TGTGCCAGCAGCTTGACTGATTATGGCTACACCTTC
CDR3aa: CASSLTDYGYTF

v_gene: TRBV7-7
j_gene: TRBJ2-5
d_gene: .
CDR3nt: TGTGCCAGCAGCTTAAGGCAGGGGGGATCTGAAGAGACCCAGTACTTC
CDR3aa: CASSLRQGGSEETQYF

v_gene: TRBV6-1
j_gene: TRBJ2-7
d_gene: TRBD2
CDR3nt: TGTGCCAGCAGTCCTCGGACTAGCGTTTACGAGCAGTACTTC
CDR3aa: CASSPRTSVYEQYF

v_gene: TRBV19
j_gene: TRBJ1-1
d_gene: .
CDR3nt: TGTGCCAGTATTCCAGCAGGGAAGAGGTACACTGAAGCTTTCTTT
CDR3aa: CASIPAGKRYTEAFF

v_gene: TRBV3-1/TRBV3-2
j_gene: TRBJ1-5
d_gene: TRBD1
CDR3nt: TGTGCCAGCAGCCAAGATTTCGGGACAGGGGGTCAGCCCCAGCATTTT
CDR3aa: CASSQDFGTGGQPQHF

v_gene: TRBV5-1
j_gene: TRBJ2-2
d_gene: .
CDR3nt: TGCGCCAGCAGCTTCAACTATAACACCGGGGAGCTGTTTTTT
CDR3aa: CASSFNYNTGELFF

v_gene: TRBV5-1
j_gene: TRBJ1-3
d_gene: .
CDR3nt: TGCGCCAGCAGCGGCGGGACGCCTTTCTCTGGAAACACCATATATTTT
CDR3aa: CASSGGTPFSGNTIYF

v_gene: TRBV6-5
j_gene: TRBJ1-2
d_gene: TRBD1
CDR3nt: TGTGCCAGCAGGACAACAGGGGGGCATGGCTACACCTTC
CDR3aa: CASRTTGGHGYTF

v_gene: TRBV24-1
j_gene: TRBJ1-5
d_gene: .
CDR3nt: TGTGCCACCAGTGATCTGGGGACATATCTTTGTTTAGCCCAGCATTTT
CDR3aa: CATSDLGTYLCLAQHF

v_gene: TRBV5-1
j_gene: TRBJ1-2
d_gene: .
CDR3nt: TGCGCCAGCAGCTTGGAGTTGGGGGCACTTTCCAGTGGCTACACCTTC
CDR3aa: CASSLELGALSSGYTF

v_gene: TRBV7-2
j_gene: TRBJ1-4
d_gene: .
CDR3nt: TGTGCCAGCAGCAGGACGACAGCAACTAATGAAAAACTGTTTTTT
CDR3aa: CASSRTTATNEKLFF

v_gene: TRBV28
j_gene: TRBJ1-2
d_gene: .
CDR3nt: TGTGCCAGCAGGGGGGGACGCCACCTAACTAACTATGGCTACACCTTC
CDR3aa: CASRGGRHLTNYGYTF

v_gene: TRBV7-2
j_gene: TRBJ2-1
d_gene: TRBD2
CDR3nt: TGTGCCAGCAGCCCTCGGACTAGCGGATACAATGAGCAGTTCTTC
CDR3aa: CASSPRTSGYNEQFF